The clone carrying this T cell receptor beta chain was detected a few times. Trimming removed 8 bases from V and 9 bases from J; junction bases left unmatched: 7. Germline-derived CDR1 and CDR2 are MDHEN and SYDVKM. This CDR3 spans 13 amino acids. The source of the sample is a study of shared clonotypes between healthy human individuals. TCRdb keeps only in-frame clones here, not all; method: immunoSEQ multiplex PCR. Among 800,000 to 1,200,000 clones listed, about 80% were seen once. Sequenced sample: memory CD4+ T cells from PBMCs. The sample's subset: CD45RA-negative fraction. This chain links TRBV28 with TRBJ2-1; 10 bases map to TRBD2. The clonotype originates from a man between 18 and 35 years old in good health. Some clones in this sample may be carry-over from other donors' samples. CDR3: CASGLAGAPEQFF. DNA for the CDR3: TGTGCCAGCGGGCTAGCGGGAGCTCCTGAGCAGTTCTTC.